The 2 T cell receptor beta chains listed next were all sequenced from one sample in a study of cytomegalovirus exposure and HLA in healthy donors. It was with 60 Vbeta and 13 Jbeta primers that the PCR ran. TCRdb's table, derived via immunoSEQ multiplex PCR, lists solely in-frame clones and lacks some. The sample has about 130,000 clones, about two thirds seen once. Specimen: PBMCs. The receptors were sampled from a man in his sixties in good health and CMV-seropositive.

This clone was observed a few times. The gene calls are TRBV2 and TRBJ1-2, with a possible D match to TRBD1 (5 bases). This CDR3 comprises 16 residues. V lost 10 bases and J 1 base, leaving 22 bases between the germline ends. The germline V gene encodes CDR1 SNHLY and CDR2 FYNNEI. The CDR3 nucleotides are TGTGCCACCCTGGACTCTGTGGGGGGTTTTAACTATGGCTACACCTTC. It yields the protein CATLDSVGGFNYGYTF.

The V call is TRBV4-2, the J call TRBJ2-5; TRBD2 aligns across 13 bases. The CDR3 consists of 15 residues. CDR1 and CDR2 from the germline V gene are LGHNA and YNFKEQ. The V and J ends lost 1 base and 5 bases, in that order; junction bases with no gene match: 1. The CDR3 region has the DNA TGTGCCAGCAGCCAAGGACTAGCGGGGGGTGAGACCCAGTACTTC. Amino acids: CASSQGLAGGETQYF.